This section outlines one T cell receptor (beta chain) sequence together with its context. The CDR3 contains 17 residues. Germline V gives CDR1 LGHNA, CDR2 YSLEER. V lost 0 bases to trimming and J lost 4 bases; unmatched junction nucleotides: 6. TCRdb's table, derived via immunoSEQ multiplex PCR, lists solely in-frame clones and lacks some. The table has 39,000 or so clones, almost 95% seen once. The data originate from a study of T cell changes during pregnancy in multiple sclerosis. Sequenced material: CD8+ T cells from peripheral blood mononuclear cells, taken in the third trimester of pregnancy. The rearrangement joins TRBV4-3 to TRBJ2-3; 11 bases are a match to TRBD2. The receptor was isolated from a female donor with multiple sclerosis, enrolled in a pregnancy study. CDR3 nucleotides: TGCGCCAGCAGCCAAGATCTAGCGGGAGGATCGGCAGATACGCAGTATTTT. It translates to CASSQDLAGGSADTQYF.